This record looks at one T cell receptor (beta chain) sequence and its context. Profiling relied on immunoSEQ multiplex PCR, and the TCRdb table lists in-frame clones only, not all of them. The sample lists some 130,000 clones; almost 85% were seen once. The entry originates in a study of blood T cell repertoires in COVID-19. This CDR3 spans 17 amino acids. V was shortened by 4 bases and J by 0 bases, with 13 bases between the two germline ends. Per germline, CDR1 PRHDT and CDR2 FYEKMQ (reference sequence). This chain uses TRBV13 with TRBJ1-6; D is possibly TRBD1 (6 bases). Source material: peripheral blood. This TCR came from a human donor in a cohort sampled during active COVID-19. CDR3 DNA sequence: TGTGCCAGCAGCTCCGATCCCAGGGGCTCCTATAATTCACCCCTCCACTTT. Its translation is CASSSDPRGSYNSPLHF.